This section outlines one T cell receptor beta chain sequence together with its context. What it binds is not known. One junction end disagrees with the germline gene, perhaps due to a read error. This record comes from a study of tumor and adjacent non-tumor tissue in lung cancer. Study-wide context: The cohort had around eleven adenocarcinoma, a couple of squamous cell and 1 small cell patients.

The template was RNA from unsorted bulk tissue. This non-tumor lung sample came from over 3 cm beyond the tumor edge. Study observations and caveats: Tumor tissue had significantly higher TCR diversity than normal lung.

TCRbeta libraries were built with three rounds of nested PCR, modified from ARM-PCR. TCRdb used MiXCR to reprocess the multiplex PCR reads, holding one entry per CDR3 protein. The table has 94,000 or so distinct CDR3 sequences, roughly 77% seen once. The CDR3 totals 14 residues. Per germline, CDR1 MGHRA and CDR2 YSYEKL. Input material: distant non-tumor lung tissue. The rearrangement uses TRBV4-1 and TRBJ1-6; 7 positions agree with TRBD1. This TCR derives from a woman between 45 and 60 years old with non-small cell lung cancer. CDR3 nucleotides: TGCGCCAGTAGCCCCGGGACAGTGAATTCACCCCTCCACTTT. Amino acid sequence: CASSPGTVNSPLHF.